This T cell receptor (beta chain) was observed in a study of T cell changes during pregnancy in multiple sclerosis. This CDR3 contains 14 residues. Profiling relied on immunoSEQ multiplex PCR, and the TCRdb table lists in-frame clones only, not all of them. Among about 30,000 clones listed, around 89% were seen once. The TCR was taken from a female donor in good health, enrolled as a control in a pregnancy study. V and J are TRBV1 and TRBJ1-1; whether TRBD1, the table's D call, matches the DNA was not checked. TRBV1 is a pseudogene locus. Material: CD4+ T cells from peripheral blood mononuclear cells, obtained in the first trimester of pregnancy. The CDR3 loop reads CTSSRWTGNTEAFF. The CDR3, as DNA: TGCACCAGCAGCCGGTGGACAGGGAACACTGAAGCTTTCTTT.